The 25 T cell receptor beta chains in this list originate from one sample, sequenced in a study of identifying expanded T cells in peripheral blood. Libraries were prepared by immunoSEQ multiplex PCR; TCRdb keeps only in-frame clonotypes and omits some of them. The sample lists about 100,000 clones; approximately 88% were seen once. The specimen was blood. Every receptor here comes from a person between 18 and 70 years old in good health.

This clone was seen a single time. The gene calls are TRBV5-1 and TRBJ2-3, with TRBD2 matching 11 bases. The J segment lost 3 bases and the V segment lost 4 bases, leaving 10 bases of the junction unmatched. The CDR3 spans 17 residues. The germline CDR1 and CDR2 sequences are SGHRS and YFSETQ. CDR3 sequence reads: CASSPLTSGSGTDTQYF. In DNA form, the CDR3 reads TGCGCCAGCAGCCCTTTAACTAGCGGGAGTGGAACAGATACGCAGTATTTT. The variable domain in full, completed from reference TRBV5-1 and TRBJ2-3, reads KAGVTQTPRYLIKTRGQQVTLSCSPISGHRSVSWYQQTPGQGLQFLFEYFSETQRNKGNFPGRFSGRQFSNSRSEMNVSTLELGDSALYLCASSPLTSGSGTDTQYFGPGTRLTVL.

The V and J genes are TRBV19 and TRBJ1-5, with TRBD1 matching 7 bases. CDR1 is LNHDA, CDR2 SQIVND, per germline (reference sequence). The CDR3 loop spans 17 amino acids. The V and J ends lost 5 bases and 0 bases, in that order; junction bases with no gene match: 10. CDR3: CASSPVRTGYSNQPQHF. The CDR3 coding sequence is TGTGCCAGTAGTCCCGTTAGGACAGGCTATAGCAATCAGCCCCAGCATTTT.

This chain uses TRBV5-1 with TRBJ2-7; no clear D gene. This CDR3 has 15 amino acids. Trimming took 2 bases from V and 5 from J, leaving 17 bases between them. Germline V CDR1 and CDR2: SGHRS, YFSETQ. CDR3 sequence: CASSLPDGGYNEQYF. CDR3 bases: TGCGCCAGCAGCTTACCGGACGGTGGATACAACGAGCAGTACTTC.

This clone was found once. The CDR3 DNA sequence: TGCGCCAGCAGCTTGGATGGATTTTTAGGTGGCTACACCTTC. Amino acid sequence: CASSLDGFLGGYTF. V and J are TRBV5-1 and TRBJ1-2; D gene ambiguous. The CDR3 extends over 14 amino acids. Trimming took off 0 bases at V and 7 bases at J, with 13 bases between the two ends. The germline V gene has CDR1 SGHRS and CDR2 YFSETQ. Looking up the rest from reference TRBV5-1 and TRBJ1-2 gives the full variable domain: KAGVTQTPRYLIKTRGQQVTLSCSPISGHRSVSWYQQTPGQGLQFLFEYFSETQRNKGNFPGRFSGRQFSNSRSEMNVSTLELGDSALYLCASSLDGFLGGYTFGSGTRLTVV.

This sequence joins TRBV27 and TRBJ2-7, with a weak D call TRBD1 (6 bases). This CDR3 comprises 14 residues. CDR1 and CDR2 from the germline V gene are MNHEY and SMNVEV (reference sequence). Trimming cost V 5 bases and J 3 bases, with 14 bases left between them. The CDR3 DNA sequence: TGTGCCAGCAGTGTTAATAGGGGGAACTACGAGCAGTACTTC. Protein: CASSVNRGNYEQYF.

The chain carries TRBV15 and TRBJ2-1; D remains ambiguous. Trimming stripped 0 bases from V and 5 bases from J, with 17 bases between. The CDR3 is 17 residues long. Germline V lookup: CDR1 LNHNV, CDR2 YYDKDF (reference sequence). The CDR3 loop is CATSRDISPAGDNEQFF. CDR3 nucleotides: TGTGCCACCAGCAGAGATATCTCCCCCGCTGGGGACAATGAGCAGTTCTTC.

The chain recombines TRBV5-1 with TRBJ2-3; 8 nucleotides agree with TRBD1. From germline, CDR1 is SGHRS and CDR2 YFSETQ. With V trimmed by 3 bases and J by 5 bases, 5 bases remained unmatched. The CDR3 has 14 amino acids. The CDR3 nucleotides read TGCGCCAGCAGCTACGGACAGGGTGGAGATACGCAGTATTTT. Encoded protein: CASSYGQGGDTQYF.

This rearrangement joins TRBV29-1 to TRBJ2-7; no definite D call. From germline, CDR1 is SQVTM and CDR2 ANQGSEA. The CDR3 consists of 12 residues. V lost 4 bases, J lost 4 bases, and 11 bases lay in between. The CDR3 DNA reads TGCAGCGTTGTCAGGCCACCTTACGAGCAGTACTTC. Amino acid sequence: CSVVRPPYEQYF.

J is TRBJ1-2 and V is TRBV4-1, with 9 bases matching TRBD1. J was trimmed by 3 bases and V by 4 bases; bases with no gene match: 6. This CDR3 comprises 15 residues. Germline-derived CDR1 and CDR2 are MGHRA and YSYEKL. The CDR3, as DNA: TGCGCCAGCAGCCTCTCGGGACAGGGAGACTATGGCTACACCTTC. It is translated as CASSLSGQGDYGYTF.

The chain uses TRBV19 and TRBJ1-3, with 9 nucleotides matching TRBD1. CDR3 length equals 15 residues. V shed 6 bases and J 4 bases; nucleotides not matched to a gene: 7. Germline lookup yields CDR1 LNHDA and CDR2 SQIVND (reference sequence). The CDR3 reads CASRDDRGIGNTIYF. In DNA form, the CDR3 reads TGTGCCAGTAGGGACGACAGGGGGATAGGAAACACCATATATTTT. The whole variable domain, filled in from reference TRBV19 and TRBJ1-3, reads DGGITQSPKYLFRKEGQNVTLSCEQNLNHDAMYWYRQDPGQGLRLIYYSQIVNDFQKGDIAEGYSVSREKKESFPLTVTSAQKNPTAFYLCASRDDRGIGNTIYFGEGSWLTVV.

The V gene is TRBV18, the J gene TRBJ1-1; D call uncertain. CDR1 is KGHSH and CDR2 is LQKENI in the germline V gene. Trimming removed 2 bases at V and 1 base at J, with 11 bases between. The CDR3 contains 15 residues. The CDR3 reads CASSPVVGQNTEAFF. The CDR3 nucleotides read TGTGCCAGCTCACCAGTAGTCGGGCAGAACACTGAAGCTTTCTTT. Looking up the rest from reference TRBV18 and TRBJ1-1 gives the full variable domain: NAGVMQNPRHLVRRRGQEARLRCSPMKGHSHVYWYRQLPEEGLKFMVYLQKENIIDESGMPKERFSAEFPKEGPSILRIQQVVRGDSAAYFCASSPVVGQNTEAFFGQGTRLTVV.

The chain is built from TRBV7-3 and TRBJ1-1, with D hard to call. From germline, CDR1 is SGHTA and CDR2 FQGTGA. The CDR3 runs to 15 residues. Trimming pared 5 bases from V and 0 bases from J, leaving 13 bases between. CDR3 DNA sequence: TGTGCCAGCAGCCGAGACGGTACGATGAACACTGAAGCTTTCTTT. Protein sequence: CASSRDGTMNTEAFF. Complete variable domain (other parts from reference TRBV7-3 and TRBJ1-1): GAGVSQTPSNKVTEKGKYVELRCDPISGHTALYWYRQSLGQGPEFLIYFQGTGAADDSGLPNDRFFAVRPEGSVSTLKIQRTERGDSAVYLCASSRDGTMNTEAFFGQGTRLTVV.

This clone was counted a single time. This rearrangement joins TRBV27 to TRBJ2-3; 7 bases are shared with TRBD2. This CDR3 spans 14 amino acids. From germline, CDR1 is MNHEY and CDR2 SMNVEV (reference sequence). Germline trimming cut 4 bases from V and 7 bases from J; bases unmatched to any gene: 8. CDR3 coding DNA: TGTGCCAGCAGTTCCCCGGGGCGGGGGTATACGCAGTATTTT. This sequence encodes CASSSPGRGYTQYF.

The J gene is TRBJ1-2, the V gene TRBV7-6, with D perhaps matching TRBD1 (6 bases). V lost 3 bases to trimming and J lost 6 bases, with 17 bases between them. Germline V CDR1 and CDR2: SGHVS, FNYEAQ. The CDR3 length is 15 residues. The chain's CDR3 is CASSFTGGGLDGYTF. CDR3 DNA sequence: TGTGCCAGCAGCTTCACGGGAGGGGGTCTGGATGGCTACACCTTC.

V usage is TRBV14 and J usage is TRBJ2-7; 9 bases fit TRBD1. Losses at the gene ends were 4 bases for V and 2 bases for J; bases not matched to a gene: 6. Germline-derived CDR1 and CDR2 are SGHDN and FVKESK. This CDR3 comprises 15 residues. CDR3: CASSPKQGAAYEQYF. CDR3 nucleotide sequence: TGTGCCAGCAGCCCGAAACAGGGGGCGGCCTACGAGCAGTACTTC.

This clone was seen more than once but under ten times. V usage is TRBV9 and J usage is TRBJ1-1; TRBD1 might be the D (6 bases). The germline V and J ends were trimmed by 0 bases and 4 bases, with 10 bases remaining between them. The germline V gene encodes CDR1 SGDLS and CDR2 YYNGEE. The CDR3 runs to 14 residues. CDR3 protein: CASSVAGGLTEAFF. The CDR3, as DNA: TGTGCCAGCAGCGTAGCCGGGGGGCTCACTGAAGCTTTCTTT.

This rearrangement joins TRBV27 to TRBJ2-1, with 12 bases lining up with TRBD2. The CDR3 extends over 16 amino acids. The ends lost 1 base at V and 7 bases at J; junction bases unmatched: 5. CDR1 MNHEY and CDR2 SMNVEV come from the germline V gene (reference sequence). CDR3 DNA: TGTGCCAGCAGTTTATTGACTAGCGGGGGAGTGAATGAGCAGTTCTTC. Its translation: CASSLLTSGGVNEQFF.

In this sample, this clone turned up once. This chain joins TRBV7-2 and TRBJ1-1; no clear D gene. Trimming removed 6 bases from V and 7 bases from J, with 15 bases in between. Germline values: CDR1 SGHTA, CDR2 FQGNSA. The CDR3 consists of 13 residues. CDR3 loop: CASSSNSANEAFF. Written as DNA, the CDR3 is TGTGCCAGCAGTTCAAACAGCGCCAATGAAGCTTTCTTT.

This clone was detected only once. The gene calls are TRBV7-3 and TRBJ2-5; 7 bases are a match to TRBD1. The CDR3 extends over 13 amino acids. CDR1 is SGHTA and CDR2 is FQGTGA in the germline V gene. V was clipped by 6 bases and J by 5 bases; unmatched bases: 6. The CDR3 region has the DNA TGTGCCAGCAGTCGGGGACAGTGGGAGACCCAGTACTTC. As protein: CASSRGQWETQYF.

The chain has TRBV7-8 and TRBJ1-1; no reliable D call. V shed 5 bases and J shed 4 bases, with 17 bases lying between them. CDR3 length: 15 amino acids. Germline V gene data show CDR1 as SGHVS and CDR2 as FQNEAQ. Here the CDR3 reads CASSPEEGRGTEAFF. The DNA for the CDR3 is TGTGCCAGCAGCCCCGAAGAGGGTAGAGGCACTGAAGCTTTCTTT.

On this clone: This specimen includes other DNA sequences encoding the same CDR3. The genes are TRBV9 and TRBJ2-7, with TRBD1 matching over 10 bases. V lost 0 bases and J lost 0; bases outside the gene matches: 0. This CDR3 contains 15 residues. Germline CDR1 and CDR2: SGDLS and YYNGEE. The CDR3 here is CASSVGTGGSYEQYF. The CDR3 bases are TGTGCCAGCAGCGTAGGGACAGGGGGCTCCTACGAGCAGTACTTC.

This chain joins TRBV5-1 and TRBJ2-5; D gene uncertain. Between the trimmed V and J ends, which lost 1 base and 1 base, there was a span of 14 bases. The CDR3 covers 16 residues. Germline lookup yields CDR1 SGHRS and CDR2 YFSETQ. In DNA, the CDR3 is TGCGCCAGCAGCTTGAGCCCTGAAGGGATCCAAGAGACCCAGTACTTC. Protein sequence: CASSLSPEGIQETQYF.

The rearrangement uses TRBV7-6 and TRBJ2-7; tentatively, D is TRBD2 (6 bases). V was pared by 5 bases and J by 5 bases, with 16 bases between. CDR3 length: 14 residues. The germline gives CDR1 SGHVS, CDR2 FNYEAQ. The CDR3 nucleotides are TGTGCCAGCAGCAAAGGAGGGTTCCTGGACGAGCAGTACTTC. Translating it yields CASSKGGFLDEQYF.

The V call is TRBV27, the J call TRBJ2-5, with D possibly matching TRBD2 (6 bases). From germline, CDR1 is MNHEY and CDR2 SMNVEV (reference sequence). The CDR3 is made up of 11 amino acids. Deletions cut 5 bases from V and 9 bases from J, with 10 bases between. CDR3 residues: CASSSRGAQYF. CDR3 DNA: TGTGCCAGCAGTAGCCGCGGGGCCCAGTACTTC.

This clone was counted between two and nine times. V is TRBV6-5 and J is TRBJ1-2, with D tentatively TRBD1 (5 bases). There are 15 residues in the CDR3. V was cut by 5 bases and J by 7 bases, with 20 bases left in between. In germline, CDR1 is MNHEY, CDR2 SVGAGI. CDR3 loop: CASSTRDDIVSGYTF. CDR3 nucleotide sequence: TGTGCCAGCAGTACCCGGGACGATATAGTTAGTGGCTACACCTTC.